Listed below are T cell receptor beta chains from one sample, sequenced in a study of T cells in Graves' hyperthyroidism and ophthalmopathy. TCRdb passed the multiplex PCR reads through MiXCR, listing each CDR3 protein once. The table has hundreds of thousands of distinct CDR3 sequences, about 15% seen once. The sample was blood. The receptors come from a woman in her thirties or forties with Graves' ophthalmopathy. Each CDR3 is given with its conserved first and last residue. The order of the fields is V gene, D gene, J gene, clone size, CDR3 protein, CDR3 DNA. The D gene is left open where the match is weak. Not every row has a clone size; where given, it reads once, few, many or a size class.

V gene: TRBV5-6; D gene: NA; J gene: TRBJ2-7; clone size: many; CDR3 protein: CASRDRDRKDEQYF; CDR3 DNA: TGTGCCAGCAGAGACCGGGATAGGAAAGACGAGCAGTACTTC
V gene: TRBV7-8; D gene: NA; J gene: TRBJ1-1; clone size: many; CDR3 protein: CASHRLQGVTEAFF; CDR3 DNA: TGTGCCAGCCACCGTCTCCAGGGTGTCACTGAAGCTTTCTTT
V gene: TRBV6-1; D gene: NA; J gene: TRBJ2-3; clone size: few; CDR3 protein: CASRRRVLHTDTQYF; CDR3 DNA: TGTGCCAGCAGACGACGGGTCCTTCACACAGATACGCAGTATTTT
V gene: TRBV30; D gene: TRBD2; J gene: TRBJ2-2; clone size: many; CDR3 protein: CASRRLAGGTGELFF; CDR3 DNA: TGTGCTTCTCGTAGGCTAGCGGGAGGGACCGGGGAGCTGTTTTTT
V gene: TRBV20-1; D gene: NA; J gene: TRBJ2-7; clone size: many; CDR3 protein: CSAVRDTGSYEQYF; CDR3 DNA: TGCAGTGCTGTCCGGGACACTGGCTCCTACGAGCAGTACTTC
V gene: TRBV5-1; D gene: TRBD2; J gene: TRBJ2-7; clone size: many; CDR3 protein: CASSLGLTGTSLSEQYF; CDR3 DNA: TGCGCCAGCAGCTTGGGACTGACCGGGACTAGCCTCTCCGAGCAGTACTTC
V gene: TRBV4-1; D gene: NA; J gene: TRBJ1-3; clone size: NA; CDR3 protein: CASSQPGNTIYF; CDR3 DNA: TGCGCCAGCAGCCAACCTGGAAACACCATATATTTT
V gene: TRBV29-1; D gene: TRBD1; J gene: TRBJ1-2; clone size: many; CDR3 protein: CSVRDRGDYGYTF; CDR3 DNA: TGCAGCGTCCGGGACAGGGGGGACTATGGCTACACCTTC
V gene: TRBV10-3; D gene: TRBD2; J gene: TRBJ2-5; clone size: few; CDR3 protein: CAIRASGRLQETQYF; CDR3 DNA: TGTGCCATCAGGGCTAGCGGGAGGCTGCAAGAGACCCAGTACTTC
V gene: TRBV9; D gene: NA; J gene: TRBJ2-1; clone size: many; CDR3 protein: CASSVGGFDEQFF; CDR3 DNA: TGTGCCAGCAGCGTAGGAGGGTTCGATGAGCAGTTCTTC
V gene: TRBV25-1; D gene: NA; J gene: TRBJ2-7; clone size: many; CDR3 protein: CASSEVGLSYEQYF; CDR3 DNA: TGTGCCAGCAGTGAAGTAGGACTATCCTACGAGCAGTACTTC
V gene: TRBV7-9; D gene: TRBD2; J gene: TRBJ2-7; clone size: few; CDR3 protein: CASSLRLAASYEQYF; CDR3 DNA: TGTGCCAGCAGCCTCCGACTAGCTGCTTCCTACGAGCAGTACTTC
V gene: TRBV7-9; D gene: NA; J gene: TRBJ1-1; clone size: many; CDR3 protein: CASSSPRGAWTEAFF; CDR3 DNA: TGTGCCAGCAGCTCCCCACGTGGGGCTTGGACTGAAGCTTTCTTT
V gene: TRBV12-3/TRBV12-4; D gene: NA; J gene: TRBJ1-1; clone size: many; CDR3 protein: CASSFVLTGAFF; CDR3 DNA: TGTGCCAGCAGTTTTGTCCTCACGGGAGCTTTCTTT
V gene: TRBV28; D gene: NA; J gene: TRBJ1-5; clone size: medium-sized; CDR3 protein: CASSLMGVGPQHF; CDR3 DNA: TGTGCCAGCAGTTTAATGGGAGTTGGGCCCCAGCATTTT
V gene: TRBV12-3/TRBV12-4; D gene: NA; J gene: TRBJ1-1; clone size: many; CDR3 protein: CASSFRRAGSPFRKPEAFF; CDR3 DNA: TGTGCCAGCAGTTTTCGAAGGGCAGGGTCTCCCTTTAGGAAGCCTGAAGCTTTCTTT
V gene: TRBV20-1; D gene: NA; J gene: TRBJ2-5; clone size: many; CDR3 protein: CSARGVETQYF; CDR3 DNA: TGCAGTGCTAGAGGGGTAGAGACCCAGTACTTC